These 30 T cell receptor beta chains originate from one sample sequenced in a study of beta chain features in type 1 diabetes. Study results and caveats: The study found moderately but significantly shorter TCRB CDR3s in all four CD4+ subsets of Type 1 diabetes patients.

These receptors' antigens are unknown. TCRB transcripts that were expressed got sequenced, as all of the isolated RNA had been reverse transcribed. The repertoire was sequenced with immunoSEQ multiplex PCR; TCRdb's copy has only in-frame clones and lacks some. The sample lists around 650,000 clones, around 12% seen once, with over 0.1% in the top ten. Sequenced sample: naive CD4+ T cells from blood. Receptors were obtained from a man under 40 with type 1 diabetes.

The chain recombines TRBV5-1 with TRBJ2-7, with 10 positions matching TRBD2. CDR3 length: 17 amino acids. Germline V gene lookup returns CDR1 SGHRS and CDR2 YFSETQ. V lost 0 bases, J lost 2 bases, and 8 bases stayed unmatched. CDR3 in amino acids: CASSLEAGLADAYEQYF. The DNA for the CDR3 is TGCGCCAGCAGCTTGGAGGCCGGACTAGCGGACGCCTACGAGCAGTACTTC.

The chain employs TRBV18 and TRBJ2-1; TRBD1 aligns across 10 bases. The V gene's germline CDR1 is KGHSH and CDR2 LQKENI. Germline trimming cut 3 bases from V and 8 bases from J; bases unmatched to any gene: 7. CDR3 length equals 15 residues. The CDR3: CASSPRQGTGDEQFF. CDR3 nucleotide sequence: TGTGCCAGCTCACCCCGACAGGGGACAGGGGATGAGCAGTTCTTC. The complete variable domain, with remaining parts taken from reference TRBV18 and TRBJ2-1, reads NAGVMQNPRHLVRRRGQEARLRCSPMKGHSHVYWYRQLPEEGLKFMVYLQKENIIDESGMPKERFSAEFPKEGPSILRIQQVVRGDSAAYFCASSPRQGTGDEQFFGPGTRLTVL.

This chain uses TRBV7-2 with TRBJ2-3; tentatively, D is TRBD1 (6 bases). The V end was cut by 4 bases, the J end by 1 base, with 18 bases between. Germline V gene sequence: CDR1 SGHTA, CDR2 FQGNSA. CDR3 length: 17 amino acids. CDR3 residues: CASSSIRRTDGTDTQYF. The DNA of the CDR3 is TGTGCCAGCAGCTCCATAAGAAGGACAGACGGCACAGATACGCAGTATTTT.

The rearrangement uses TRBV27 and TRBJ1-2; tentative D call: TRBD1 (5 bases). Deletions cut 6 bases from V and 7 bases from J, with 15 bases between. Germline V gene data show CDR1 as MNHEY and CDR2 as SMNVEV (reference sequence). CDR3 length equals 13 residues. This CDR3 reads CASRGDASFGYTF. In nucleotides, the CDR3 is TGTGCCAGCAGGGGGGATGCGTCTTTTGGCTACACCTTC.

The chain uses TRBV29-1 and TRBJ1-4, with 10 positions matching TRBD1. CDR1 SQVTM and CDR2 ANQGSEA come from the germline V gene. The CDR3 is made up of 14 amino acids. Trimming removed 7 bases from V and 8 bases from J; junction bases left unmatched: 10. The CDR3 is CSATRGTGEEKLFF. CDR3 nucleotide sequence: TGCAGCGCAACCAGGGGGACAGGGGAGGAAAAACTGTTTTTT.

This rearrangement joins TRBV29-1 to TRBJ1-2; D is unclear. The CDR3 has 12 amino acids. Germline CDR1 and CDR2: SQVTM and ANQGSEA. Deletions cut 7 bases from V and 2 bases from J, with 11 bases between. The CDR3 protein is CSAETKNYGYTF. The CDR3 bases are TGCAGCGCCGAGACTAAGAACTATGGCTACACCTTC.

V and J are TRBV7-2 and TRBJ2-7; unclear D gene. V lost 5 bases and J lost 3, with 11 bases in between. The CDR3 contains 13 residues. Germline loops: CDR1 SGHTA, CDR2 FQGNSA. CDR3 bases: TGTGCCAGCAGCCCTGGCAGGCACTACGAGCAGTACTTC. Translating gives CASSPGRHYEQYF.

This clone has only a few counts. The rearrangement joins TRBV9 to TRBJ2-6; 7 nucleotides match TRBD1. CDR3 length: 17 residues. The germline V gene has CDR1 SGDLS and CDR2 YYNGEE. V shed 4 bases and J 4 bases; nucleotides not matched to a gene: 11. CDR3 DNA: TGTGCCAGCAGCCGGGACAGAAATATACCGGGGGCCAACGTCCTGACTTTC. Translation gives CASSRDRNIPGANVLTF.

The chain carries TRBV30 and TRBJ2-1, with TRBD2 identical over 10 bases. The CDR3 is 14 amino acids. Germline assignment: CDR1 GTSNPN and CDR2 SVGIG (reference sequence). V was clipped by 4 bases and J by 4 bases; unmatched bases: 4. The DNA for the CDR3 is TGTGCCTGGACCCGGACTAGCGGATACAATGAGCAGTTCTTC. The encoded protein is CAWTRTSGYNEQFF.

This chain links TRBV21-1 with TRBJ2-1; TRBD1 is the table's D call and was not checked against the DNA. TRBV21-1 is described as a pseudogene. The CDR3 has 16 amino acids. The CDR3 is CASSDATGTQHNEQFF. Written as DNA, the CDR3 is TGTGCCAGCAGCGACGCTACAGGGACCCAACACAATGAGCAGTTCTTC.

This clone was found once. A read error is likely, as this CDR3 ends without the conserved phenylalanine or tryptophan. The limits of the CDR3 on the DNA are not certain, so only TCRdb's listed CDR3 is given. This chain connects TRBV28 to TRBJ1-5. Germline-derived CDR1 and CDR2 are MDHEN and SYDVKM. Termini included, the CDR3 measures 13 amino acids. This chain's CDR3 is CASSPTPGRQPLL.

The V call is TRBV15, the J call TRBJ1-1, with D possibly matching TRBD1 (5 bases). CDR1 is LNHNV and CDR2 is YYDKDF in the germline V gene (reference sequence). The CDR3 covers 13 residues. Trimming stripped 1 base from V and 4 bases from J, with 7 bases between. CDR3 nucleotides: TGTGCCACCAGCAGAGGGGGGAGCACTGAAGCTTTCTTT. Amino acids: CATSRGGSTEAFF.

The chain links TRBV14 to TRBJ1-6, with TRBD1 matching over 7 bases. With 5 bases clipped from V and 9 bases from J, the junction kept 4 bases outside the gene matches. This CDR3 has 13 residues. Germline V lookup: CDR1 SGHDN, CDR2 FVKESK. Here the CDR3 reads CASSVNRGSPLHF. CDR3 DNA: TGTGCCAGCAGCGTAAACAGGGGTTCACCCCTCCACTTT.

V and J are TRBV28 and TRBJ1-2; D is ambiguous. This CDR3 spans 14 amino acids. Trimming pared 2 bases from V and 4 bases from J, leaving 11 bases between. CDR1 is MDHEN and CDR2 is SYDVKM in the germline V gene. CDR3 sequence (DNA): TGTGCCAGCAGTTTAGGGCAGGCTGCCTATGGCTACACCTTC. Its translation: CASSLGQAAYGYTF.

The rearrangement uses TRBV18 and TRBJ2-6; D not certain. V lost 4 bases and J 3 bases, leaving 7 bases between the germline ends. This CDR3 is built from 14 residues. Germline CDR1 reads KGHSH; CDR2 reads LQKENI. The CDR3 loop is CASSQEVGANVLTF. The CDR3 nucleotides read TGTGCCAGCTCACAGGAAGTTGGGGCCAACGTCCTGACTTTC.

Regarding this clone: This specimen includes other DNA sequences encoding the same CDR3. In DNA form, the CDR3 reads TGTGCCAGCAGCGCTCAGGGGGAAGACTATGGCTACACCTTC. Amino acids: CASSAQGEDYGYTF. This sequence joins TRBV2 and TRBJ1-2, with 7 nucleotides matching TRBD1. The germline CDR1 and CDR2 sequences are SNHLY and FYNNEI. The trim removed 6 bases at V and 3 bases at J, leaving 7 bases unmatched. The CDR3 has 14 residues. The full variable domain, in which reference TRBV2 and TRBJ1-2 provide the parts outside the CDR3, is EPEVTQTPSHQVTQMGQEVILRCVPISNHLYFYWYRQILGQKVEFLVSFYNNEISEKSEIFDDQFSVERPDGSNFTLKIRSTKLEDSAMYFCASSAQGEDYGYTFGSGTRLTVV.

This clone was seen a few times. The rearrangement links TRBV7-6 to TRBJ1-6, with a tentative D call TRBD1 (6 bases). V dropped 1 base and J dropped 10 bases, with 11 bases sitting between them. CDR3 length equals 14 residues. CDR1 is SGHVS and CDR2 is FNYEAQ in the germline V gene. This chain's CDR3 is CASSLDRVGSPLHF. The DNA of the CDR3 is TGTGCCAGCAGCTTAGACAGGGTAGGATCACCCCTCCACTTT.

The chain couples TRBV11-2 to TRBJ2-2, with no clear D. Trimming removed 5 bases at V and 0 bases at J, with 13 bases between. This CDR3 is built from 16 residues. The germline V gene has CDR1 SGHAT and CDR2 FQNNGV. The CDR3 spells CASSPLGRSNTGELFF. Written as DNA, the CDR3 is TGTGCCAGCAGCCCCCTCGGACGGTCGAACACCGGGGAGCTGTTTTTT.

The V gene is TRBV5-6, the J gene TRBJ2-7; possible D gene TRBD1, 5 bases. V lost 1 base and J 7 bases, leaving 12 bases between the germline ends. CDR1 is SGHDT, CDR2 YYEEEE, per germline. The CDR3 runs to 13 residues. As DNA, the CDR3 is TGTGCCAGCAGCTTGCGACAGACCTCGGAGCAGTACTTC. Protein sequence: CASSLRQTSEQYF. The full variable domain, in which reference TRBV5-6 and TRBJ2-7 provide the parts outside the CDR3, is DAGVTQSPTHLIKTRGQQVTLRCSPKSGHDTVSWYQQALGQGPQFIFQYYEEEERQRGNFPDRFSGHQFPNYSSELNVNALLLGDSALYLCASSLRQTSEQYFGPGTRLTVT.

In this sample, this clone turned up a few times. The J gene is TRBJ2-1, the V gene TRBV10-3; no clear D gene. Germline V CDR1 and CDR2: ENHRY, SYGVKD. V lost 2 bases to trimming and J lost 0 bases, with 11 bases between them. The CDR3 spans 16 residues. The CDR3 protein is CAISESEASSYNEQFF. The CDR3 DNA reads TGTGCCATCAGTGAGAGTGAGGCGAGCTCCTACAATGAGCAGTTCTTC.

The chain couples TRBV18 to TRBJ1-1; 8 bases match TRBD1. There are 15 residues in the CDR3. The V segment lost 0 bases and the J segment 4 bases; nucleotides outside the gene matches: 4. Germline CDR1 reads KGHSH; CDR2 reads LQKENI. The CDR3 here is CASSPPTGAVTEAFF. The CDR3 bases are TGTGCCAGCTCACCACCGACAGGGGCGGTCACTGAAGCTTTCTTT.

This clone came up a few times. The chain couples TRBV15 to TRBJ1-5; D is uncertain. The CDR3 contains 14 residues. The V gene's germline CDR1 is LNHNV and CDR2 YYDKDF (reference sequence). The V end was cut by 1 base, the J end by 7 bases, with 11 bases between. CDR3 coding DNA: TGTGCCACCAGCAGAGGAGGATCCGGCCAGCCCCAGCATTTT. Translation: CATSRGGSGQPQHF.

This chain joins TRBV28 and TRBJ2-7; 7 nucleotides agree with TRBD1. Germline V gene data show CDR1 as MDHEN and CDR2 as SYDVKM. With V trimmed by 7 bases and J by 4 bases, 13 bases remained unmatched. This CDR3 region has 15 residues. CDR3 in amino acids: CASTPGGAQFYEQYF. The CDR3, as DNA: TGTGCCAGCACCCCAGGGGGAGCCCAATTTTACGAGCAGTACTTC.

In its sample, this clone was seen a few times. The chain joins TRBV5-1 to TRBJ2-5; D call uncertain. V lost 0 bases to trimming and J lost 5 bases, with 14 bases between them. The CDR3 has 15 residues. Germline assignment: CDR1 SGHRS and CDR2 YFSETQ. The CDR3 sequence: CASSLGANSRETQYF. The CDR3 DNA reads as TGCGCCAGCAGCTTGGGCGCCAATAGTCGGGAGACCCAGTACTTC.

Regarding this clone: The same CDR3 can be traced to other DNA sequences in this sample. This chain links TRBV7-2 with TRBJ2-7; D might be TRBD2 (6 bases). In germline, CDR1 is SGHTA, CDR2 FQGNSA. The V gene lost 1 base and the J gene lost 2 bases, with 9 bases spanning the gap. The CDR3 contains 14 residues. This CDR3 is CASSLGGTTYEQYF. The DNA of the CDR3 is TGTGCCAGCAGCTTAGGCGGGACCACCTACGAGCAGTACTTC.

The V gene is TRBV29-1, the J gene TRBJ1-5; 7 nucleotides align to TRBD1. The ends lost 4 bases at V and 5 bases at J; junction bases unmatched: 5. CDR3 length: 13 amino acids. CDR1 is SQVTM, CDR2 ANQGSEA, per germline. Here the CDR3 reads CSVVTGLDQPQHF. In DNA form, the CDR3 reads TGCAGCGTTGTGACAGGGCTTGATCAGCCCCAGCATTTT.

This clone was seen more than once but under ten times. The chain couples TRBV2 to TRBJ2-7; 8 bases fit TRBD1. V shed 2 bases and J 0 bases; nucleotides not matched to a gene: 9. Germline CDR1 reads SNHLY; CDR2 reads FYNNEI. The CDR3 totals 17 residues. In DNA, the CDR3 is TGTGCCAGCAGTGAAAGTAGGGACAGGCAGAGCTCCTACGAGCAGTACTTC. Amino acids: CASSESRDRQSSYEQYF.

This clone has a handful of counts. V gene TRBV7-2 combines with J gene TRBJ2-5, with 14 bases that match TRBD2. Germline CDR1 SGHTA, CDR2 FQGNSA. The V segment lost 5 bases and the J segment 7 bases; nucleotides outside the gene matches: 6. CDR3 length: 15 amino acids. Here the CDR3 DNA reads TGTGCCAGCAGCAAGACTAGCGGGGGGGCTGGGACCCAGTACTTC. Its translation: CASSKTSGGAGTQYF.

This clone came up a few times. J is TRBJ2-7 and V is TRBV9; D gene uncertain. V lost 0 bases and J lost 2, with 9 bases in between. The CDR3 extends over 14 amino acids. Germline-derived CDR1 and CDR2 are SGDLS and YYNGEE. CDR3 protein: CASSVEELAYEQYF. Written as DNA, the CDR3 is TGTGCCAGCAGCGTAGAGGAGCTAGCCTACGAGCAGTACTTC.

CDR3 nucleotide sequence: TGTGCCAGCAGCCGTGAGGGACAGTGGGGAATCTCTGGGGCCAACGTCCTGACTTTC. Encoded protein: CASSREGQWGISGANVLTF. The genes are TRBV5-4 and TRBJ2-6, with TRBD1 identical over 7 bases. V lost 4 bases to trimming and J lost 0 bases; unmatched junction nucleotides: 13. CDR3 length equals 19 residues. In germline, CDR1 is SGHNT, CDR2 YYREEE (reference sequence).